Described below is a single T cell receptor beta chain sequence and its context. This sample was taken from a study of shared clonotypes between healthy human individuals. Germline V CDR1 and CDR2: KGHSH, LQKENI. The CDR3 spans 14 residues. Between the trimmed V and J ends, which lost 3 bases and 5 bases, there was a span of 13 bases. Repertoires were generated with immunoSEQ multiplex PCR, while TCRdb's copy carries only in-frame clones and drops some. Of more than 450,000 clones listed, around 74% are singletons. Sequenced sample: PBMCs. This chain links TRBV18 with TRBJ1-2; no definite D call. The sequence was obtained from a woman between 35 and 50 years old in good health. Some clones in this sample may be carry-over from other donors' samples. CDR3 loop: CASSPSGEFYGYTF. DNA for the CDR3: TGTGCCAGCTCACCGTCCGGGGAGTTTTATGGCTACACCTTC. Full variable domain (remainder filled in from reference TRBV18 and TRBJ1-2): NAGVMQNPRHLVRRRGQEARLRCSPMKGHSHVYWYRQLPEEGLKFMVYLQKENIIDESGMPKERFSAEFPKEGPSILRIQQVVRGDSAAYFCASSPSGEFYGYTFGSGTRLTVV.